This TCR beta chain was found in a study of neurological immune-mediated disorders. TCRdb itself ran the 5' RACE reads through MiXCR, one entry per CDR3 protein. The repertoire consists of 65,000 to 85,000 distinct CDR3 sequences, with 5% to 6% occurring once and the leading ten covering 7.9%. V dropped 5 bases and J dropped 3; count of bases not matched to a gene: 8. Germline V lookup: CDR1 SEHNR, CDR2 FQNEAQ (reference sequence). The CDR3 has 16 amino acids. Specified time point: longitudinal time-point 2. This clonotype has at least ten counts. The chain links TRBV7-9 to TRBJ2-1; TRBD2 matches at 9 bases. The receptor was derived from a woman aged 55-69 years with multiple sclerosis. Sequencing input: PBMCs. CDR3 sequence (DNA): TGTGCCAGCAGCCCTGCGGGAGGGGGCTACTACAATGAGCAGTTCTTC. Residues: CASSPAGGGYYNEQFF. Full variable domain (outside the CDR3, taken from reference TRBV7-9 and TRBJ2-1): DTGVSQNPRHKITKRGQNVTFRCDPISEHNRLYWYRQTLGQGPEFLTYFQNEAQLEKSRLLSDRFSAERPKGSFSTLEIQRTEQGDSAMYLCASSPAGGGYYNEQFFGPGTRLTVL.